Following are 7 T cell receptor beta chains from one sample sequenced in a study of patients and donors after allogeneic stem cell transplantation. TCRdb reprocessed the RT-PCR reads with MiXCR, giving one entry per CDR3 protein. Here the sample spans more than 800 distinct CDR3 sequences, 40% being singletons. Sequenced input: blood, either unsorted or a sorted T cell fraction (not recorded which). The source of these receptors is a human donor who was either an allogeneic HSCT recipient or a stem cell or donor lymphocyte infusion donor (not recorded which). It is not recorded whose cells these are; they may come from a transplant donor.

Here the CDR3 reads CAWSVGGADNYGYTF. CDR3 bases: TGTGCCTGGAGTGTCGGGGGTGCTGATAACTATGGCTACACCTTC. The chain employs TRBV30 and TRBJ1-2; possible D gene TRBD1, 5 bases. The CDR3 contains 15 residues. Germline V gene sequence: CDR1 GTSNPN, CDR2 SVGIG (reference sequence). V dropped 0 bases and J dropped 1 base, with 12 bases sitting between them.

The V and J genes are TRBV7-8 and TRBJ2-3, with a weak D call TRBD2 (5 bases). Looked up from germline, CDR1 is SGHVS and CDR2 is FQNEAQ. The CDR3 has 14 residues. With 8 bases removed from V and 2 bases from J, the gap between germline ends came to 14 bases. The CDR3 sequence is CASSAKRITDTQYF. CDR3 sequence (DNA): TGTGCCAGCTCTGCGAAGCGGATCACAGATACGCAGTATTTT.

The chain's CDR3 is CASSFGVVPEAFF. CDR3 nucleotide sequence: TGTGCCAGCAGCTTTGGGGTGGTACCTGAAGCTTTCTTT. The chain employs TRBV7-2 and TRBJ1-1, with D uncertain. CDR1 is SGHTA and CDR2 is FQGNSA in the germline V gene. The CDR3 spans 13 residues. V shed 3 bases and J shed 6 bases, with 11 bases lying between them.

In its sample, this clonotype ranks as large (0.1 to 1%). This chain connects TRBV12-3 or TRBV12-4 to TRBJ2-1, with 8 bases aligning to TRBD1. The CDR3 extends over 15 amino acids. Trimming at V came to 2 bases and at J to 7 bases, leaving 7 bases not matched to a gene. DNA of the CDR3: TGTGCCAGCAGTTTAAAGGACAGGGAGGTGAATGAGCAGTTCTTC. Encoded protein: CASSLKDREVNEQFF.

The chain combines TRBV6-2 or TRBV6-3 with TRBJ2-2, with D possibly being TRBD1 (6 bases). V lost 6 bases and J 2 bases, leaving 16 bases between the germline ends. Germline CDR1 is MNHEY and CDR2 is SVGEGT. CDR3 length equals 16 residues. Here the CDR3 DNA reads TGTGCCAGCAGCCCACTGACAGGACTCAACACCGGGGAGCTGTTTTTT. It is translated as CASSPLTGLNTGELFF.

The chain links TRBV15 to TRBJ1-1; D not certain. V was trimmed by 0 bases and J by 5 bases, leaving 10 bases between them. The CDR3 is 14 residues long. The V gene's germline CDR1 is LNHNV and CDR2 YYDKDF (reference sequence). The CDR3 DNA sequence: TGTGCCACCAGCAGAGATGGGGTGCGGACTGAAGCTTTCTTT. Its translation: CATSRDGVRTEAFF.

This clonotype showed up just a few times. The V call is TRBV6-2 or TRBV6-3, the J call TRBJ1-5; D unclear. Germline assignment: CDR1 MNHEY and CDR2 SVGEGT. The ends were cut back, 6 bases at V and 9 bases at J, with 12 bases in the middle. This CDR3 contains 12 residues. CDR3 protein: CASRPDPGPQHF. CDR3 coding DNA: TGTGCCAGCAGGCCGGACCCAGGGCCCCAGCATTTT.